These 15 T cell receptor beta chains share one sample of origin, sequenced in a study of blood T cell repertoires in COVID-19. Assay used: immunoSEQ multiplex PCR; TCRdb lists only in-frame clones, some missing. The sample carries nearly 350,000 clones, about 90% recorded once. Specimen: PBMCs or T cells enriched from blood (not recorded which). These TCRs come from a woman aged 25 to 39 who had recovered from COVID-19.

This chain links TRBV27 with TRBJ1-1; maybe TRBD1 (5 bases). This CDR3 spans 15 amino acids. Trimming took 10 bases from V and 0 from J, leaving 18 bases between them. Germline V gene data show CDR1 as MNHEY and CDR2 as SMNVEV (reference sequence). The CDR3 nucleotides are TGTGCCACTCTTGGCGGGGGTTACATGAACACTGAAGCTTTCTTT. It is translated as CATLGGGYMNTEAFF.

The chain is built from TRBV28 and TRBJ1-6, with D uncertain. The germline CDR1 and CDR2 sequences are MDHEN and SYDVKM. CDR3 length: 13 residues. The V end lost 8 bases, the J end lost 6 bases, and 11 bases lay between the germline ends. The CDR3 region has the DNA TGTGCCAGCCTCCGGGGAGGTAATTCACCCCTCCACTTT. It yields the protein CASLRGGNSPLHF.

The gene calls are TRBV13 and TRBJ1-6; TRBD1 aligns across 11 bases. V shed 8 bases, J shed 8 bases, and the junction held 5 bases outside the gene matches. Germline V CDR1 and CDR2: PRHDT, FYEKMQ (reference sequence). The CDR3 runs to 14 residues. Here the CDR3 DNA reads TGTGCCAGCTCCCGGGACAGGGGGTATTCACCCCTCCACTTT. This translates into CASSRDRGYSPLHF.

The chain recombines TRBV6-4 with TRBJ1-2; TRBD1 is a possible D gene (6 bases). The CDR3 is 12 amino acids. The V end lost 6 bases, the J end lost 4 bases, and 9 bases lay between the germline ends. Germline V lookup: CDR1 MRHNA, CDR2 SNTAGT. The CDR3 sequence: CASRGASYGYTF. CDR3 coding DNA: TGTGCCAGCAGGGGGGCCAGCTATGGCTACACCTTC.

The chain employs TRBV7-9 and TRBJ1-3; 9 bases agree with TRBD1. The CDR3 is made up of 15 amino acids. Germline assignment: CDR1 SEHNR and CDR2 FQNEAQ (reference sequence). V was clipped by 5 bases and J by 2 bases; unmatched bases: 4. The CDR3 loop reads CASSPGQGAGNTIYF. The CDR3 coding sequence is TGTGCCAGCAGCCCGGGACAGGGAGCTGGAAACACCATATATTTT.

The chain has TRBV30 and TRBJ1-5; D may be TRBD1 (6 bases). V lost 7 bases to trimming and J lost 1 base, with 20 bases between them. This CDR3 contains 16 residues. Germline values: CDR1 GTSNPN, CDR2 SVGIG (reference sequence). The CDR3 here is CALGQSSSLSNQPQHF. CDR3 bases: TGTGCCTTAGGACAGTCCTCGTCTTTAAGCAATCAGCCCCAGCATTTT.

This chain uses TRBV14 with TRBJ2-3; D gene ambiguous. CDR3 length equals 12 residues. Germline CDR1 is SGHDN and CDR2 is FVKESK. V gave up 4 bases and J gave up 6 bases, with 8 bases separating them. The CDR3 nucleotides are TGTGCCAGCAGCCCGACTGGTGATACGCAGTATTTT. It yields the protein CASSPTGDTQYF. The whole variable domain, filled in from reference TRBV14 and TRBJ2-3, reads EAGVTQFPSHSVIEKGQTVTLRCDPISGHDNLYWYRRVMGKEIKFLLHFVKESKQDESGMPNNRFLAERTGGTYSTLKVQPAELEDSGVYFCASSPTGDTQYFGPGTRLTVL.

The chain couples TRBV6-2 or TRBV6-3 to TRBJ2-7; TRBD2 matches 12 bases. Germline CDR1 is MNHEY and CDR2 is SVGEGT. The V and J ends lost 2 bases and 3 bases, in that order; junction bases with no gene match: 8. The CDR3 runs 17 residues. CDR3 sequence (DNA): TGTGCCAGCAGTTACCCACACGGACTAGCGGGGCACTACGAGCAGTACTTC. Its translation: CASSYPHGLAGHYEQYF.

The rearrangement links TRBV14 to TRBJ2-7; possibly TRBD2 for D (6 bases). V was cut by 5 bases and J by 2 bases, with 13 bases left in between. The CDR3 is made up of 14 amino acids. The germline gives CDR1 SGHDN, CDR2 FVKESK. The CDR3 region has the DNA TGTGCCAGCAGCAGGCGGGACCGCCCCTACGAGCAGTACTTC. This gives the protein CASSRRDRPYEQYF.

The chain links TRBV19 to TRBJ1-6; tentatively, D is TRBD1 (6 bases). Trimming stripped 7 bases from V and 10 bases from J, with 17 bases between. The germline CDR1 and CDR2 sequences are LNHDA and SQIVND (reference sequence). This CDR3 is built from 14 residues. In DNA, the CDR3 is TGTGCCAGTACCCCCAGCAGGGGAGGGTCACCCCTCCACTTT. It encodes CASTPSRGGSPLHF.

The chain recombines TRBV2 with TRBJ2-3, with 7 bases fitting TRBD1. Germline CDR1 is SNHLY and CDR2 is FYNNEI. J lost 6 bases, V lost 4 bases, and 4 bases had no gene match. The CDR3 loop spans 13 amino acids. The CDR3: CASSGTGGDTQYF. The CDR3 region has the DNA TGTGCCAGCAGTGGGACAGGTGGGGATACGCAGTATTTT.

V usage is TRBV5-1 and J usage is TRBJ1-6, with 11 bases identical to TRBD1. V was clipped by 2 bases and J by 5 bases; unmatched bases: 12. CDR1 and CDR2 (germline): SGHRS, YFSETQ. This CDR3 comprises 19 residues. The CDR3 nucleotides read TGCGCCAGCAGCTTCACGGCCGTCGGACAGGGGGCGCATAATTCACCCCTCCACTTT. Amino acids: CASSFTAVGQGAHNSPLHF.

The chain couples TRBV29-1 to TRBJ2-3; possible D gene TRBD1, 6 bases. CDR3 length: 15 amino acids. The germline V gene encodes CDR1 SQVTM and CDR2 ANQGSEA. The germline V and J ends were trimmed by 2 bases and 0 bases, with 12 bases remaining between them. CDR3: CSVERPGVSTDTQYF. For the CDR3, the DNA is TGCAGCGTTGAAAGGCCAGGGGTCAGCACAGATACGCAGTATTTT.

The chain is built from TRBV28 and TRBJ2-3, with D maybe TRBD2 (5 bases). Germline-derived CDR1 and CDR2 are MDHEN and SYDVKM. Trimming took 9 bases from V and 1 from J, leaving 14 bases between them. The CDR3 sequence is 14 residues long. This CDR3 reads CASDRGYGTDTQYF. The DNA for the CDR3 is TGTGCCAGTGACCGGGGATACGGCACAGATACGCAGTATTTT.

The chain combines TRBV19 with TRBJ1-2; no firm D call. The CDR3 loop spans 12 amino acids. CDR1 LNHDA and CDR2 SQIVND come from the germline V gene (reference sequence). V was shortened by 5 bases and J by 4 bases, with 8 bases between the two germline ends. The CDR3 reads CASSPPSYGYTF. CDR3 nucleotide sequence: TGTGCCAGTAGTCCCCCATCCTATGGCTACACCTTC.